This passage covers 18 T cell receptor beta chains from one sample sequenced in a study of human T cells and chemical hapten exposure. Noted time point: patch test 3, about 24 weeks after DPC sensitization. Treatment here: therapeutic diphenylcyclopropenone sensitization with weekly scalp DPC. Using its own MiXCR run on the RACE reads, TCRdb lists one record per CDR3 protein. The table has 82,000 or so distinct CDR3 sequences, approximately 13% seen once. The source was whole blood, collected in connection with sensitization to the hapten diphenylcyclopropenone (DPC). These receptors all stem from a woman aged 45-59 years with alopecia areata. Some clones in this sample may be carry-over from other donors' samples.

In its sample, this clonotype was seen a few times. CDR3 protein: CASRGLKGLNTEAFF. CDR3 coding DNA: TGCGCCAGCAGGGGTCTAAAAGGCCTGAACACTGAAGCTTTCTTT. The chain links TRBV10-2 to TRBJ1-1; D is uncertain. Trimming took 6 bases from V and 0 from J, leaving 14 bases between them. This CDR3 region has 15 residues. Germline CDR1 and CDR2: WSHSY and SAAADI.

Ten or more counts support this clonotype. J is TRBJ1-1 and V is TRBV6-2 or TRBV6-3; 9 nucleotides align to TRBD1. Germline assignment: CDR1 MNHEY and CDR2 SVGEGT. The CDR3 has 16 amino acids. J was trimmed by 0 bases and V by 6 bases; bases with no gene match: 8. The DNA of the CDR3 is TGTGCCAGCAGACTTACAGGGGGCCGGATGAACACTGAAGCTTTCTTT. It specifies CASRLTGGRMNTEAFF.

This chain links TRBV20-1 with TRBJ1-6; 10 bases map to TRBD1. Trimming removed 5 bases from V and 10 bases from J; junction bases left unmatched: 8. The CDR3 is made up of 14 amino acids. The germline V gene has CDR1 DFQATT and CDR2 SNEGSKA (reference sequence). The CDR3 DNA sequence: TGCAGTGCTGGAGTGGGACAGGGGTGGTCACCCCTCCACTTT. It yields the protein CSAGVGQGWSPLHF.

The chain uses TRBV29-1 and TRBJ2-1, with 7 bases lining up with TRBD2. Germline assignment: CDR1 SQVTM and CDR2 ANQGSEA. V was pared by 5 bases and J by 6 bases, with 4 bases of the junction left unmatched. There are 12 residues in the CDR3. The chain's CDR3 is CSVREGVNEQFF. The CDR3, as DNA: TGCAGCGTTAGGGAGGGTGTCAATGAGCAGTTCTTC.

The table lists this clonotype with many counts. V usage is TRBV11-2 and J usage is TRBJ2-1; 7 bases align to TRBD2. V gave up 5 bases and J gave up 2 bases; unmatched junction bases: 9. The CDR3 spans 16 residues. Germline-derived CDR1 and CDR2 are SGHAT and FQNNGV. CDR3 DNA: TGTGCCAGCAGCCAGAGTGGGAGGGGTACCTACAATGAGCAGTTCTTC. Its translation is CASSQSGRGTYNEQFF.

The genes are TRBV5-5 and TRBJ2-3; D ambiguous. V was clipped by 0 bases and J by 2 bases, with 10 bases between them. This CDR3 comprises 15 residues. Looked up from germline, CDR1 is SGHKS and CDR2 is YYEKEE (reference sequence). The CDR3 here is CASSLVSKFTDTQYF. The CDR3 nucleotides are TGTGCCAGCAGCTTGGTATCGAAATTCACAGATACGCAGTATTTT.

This clonotype was counted a few times. This sequence joins TRBV29-1 and TRBJ1-5, with D possibly matching TRBD1 (6 bases). The ends were cut back, 6 bases at V and 1 base at J, with 13 bases in the middle. Germline CDR1 and CDR2: SQVTM and ANQGSEA. The CDR3 has 14 amino acids. Here the CDR3 reads CSVSQGTSNQPQHF. The CDR3 DNA reads TGCAGCGTCTCACAGGGAACCAGCAATCAGCCCCAGCATTTT. Variable domain in full (rest from reference TRBV29-1 and TRBJ1-5): SAVISQKPSRDICQRGTSLTIQCQVDSQVTMMFWYRQQPGQSLTLIATANQGSEATYESGFVIDKFPISRPNLTFSTLTVSNMSPEDSSIYLCSVSQGTSNQPQHFGDGTRLSIL.

This clonotype was counted between two and nine times. This chain links TRBV7-8 with TRBJ2-7; possible D gene TRBD1, 7 bases. V lost 8 bases and J lost 2, with 19 bases in between. This CDR3 has 15 amino acids. Germline CDR1 and CDR2: SGHVS and FQNEAQ. CDR3 sequence reads: CASSGRGQPTYEQYF. In DNA form, the CDR3 reads TGTGCCAGCTCTGGGCGGGGACAGCCTACCTACGAGCAGTACTTC.

This CDR3 is CASTDGSAYEQYF. For the CDR3, the DNA is TGTGCCAGCACTGACGGTTCGGCCTACGAGCAGTACTTC. This chain joins TRBV6-2 or TRBV6-3 and TRBJ2-7, with D unclear. The V and J ends lost 7 bases and 2 bases respectively, with 12 bases between them. Germline V gene sequence: CDR1 MNHEY, CDR2 SVGEGT. This CDR3 has 13 amino acids.

This clonotype came up a few times. The chain uses TRBV18 and TRBJ1-5; D might be TRBD1 (5 bases). CDR3 size: 16 residues. The germline V and J ends were trimmed by 6 bases and 4 bases, with 19 bases remaining between them. Germline loops: CDR1 KGHSH, CDR2 LQKENI. The CDR3 coding sequence is TGTGCCAGCTCCCTCAGCGCGGCAGGGCAAAATCAGCCCCAGCATTTT. As protein: CASSLSAAGQNQPQHF.

The sample holds many counts of this clonotype. CDR3 nucleotide sequence: TGCGCCAGCAGCCAGAAGACAGATAACACTGAAGCTTTCTTT. As protein: CASSQKTDNTEAFF. V usage is TRBV4-1 and J usage is TRBJ1-1; possible D gene TRBD1, 5 bases. V lost 3 bases and J 2 bases, leaving 10 bases between the germline ends. Germline V gene lookup returns CDR1 MGHRA and CDR2 YSYEKL. This CDR3 is 14 amino acids long.

This clonotype was counted at least ten times. The rearrangement links TRBV11-2 to TRBJ2-7; no definite D call. Germline V CDR1 and CDR2: SGHAT, FQNNGV. This CDR3 has 15 residues. The V gene lost 1 base and the J gene lost 4 bases, with 14 bases spanning the gap. The CDR3 DNA follows: TGTGCCAGCAGCTTAGCCCCTGTCGGGCCATACGAGCAGTACTTC. It is translated as CASSLAPVGPYEQYF.

This clonotype was counted only a few times. The V call is TRBV12-2, the J call TRBJ2-7; the table calls TRBD1, which could not be checked here. TRBV12-2 is a listed pseudogene. This CDR3 comprises 17 residues. DNA of the CDR3: TGTGCAAGTCGCTTAGCCCCCGACAGGGCCCACTCCTACGAGCAGTACTTC. It specifies CASRLAPDRAHSYEQYF.

The rearrangement links TRBV12-3 or TRBV12-4 to TRBJ2-3, with 7 bases identical to TRBD2. V trimming: 5 bases; J trimming: 3 bases; junction bases outside the gene matches: 5. The CDR3 runs 14 residues. For the CDR3, the DNA is TGTGCCAGCAGTGTGGCGGGAGAAACAGATACGCAGTATTTT. Translation gives CASSVAGETDTQYF.

V gene TRBV20-1 combines with J gene TRBJ1-3; D remains ambiguous. V dropped 5 bases and J dropped 4 bases, with 6 bases sitting between them. The CDR3 is made up of 11 amino acids. Germline V CDR1 and CDR2: DFQATT, SNEGSKA (reference sequence). The CDR3 is CSAGQGNTIYF. CDR3 DNA sequence: TGCAGTGCTGGCCAAGGAAACACCATATATTTT.

In its sample, this clonotype was seen a few times. The V call is TRBV6-6, the J call TRBJ2-7; D is unclear. The germline V gene encodes CDR1 MNHNY and CDR2 SVGAGI (reference sequence). The ends were cut back, 0 bases at V and 0 bases at J, with 12 bases in the middle. The CDR3 is made up of 16 amino acids. CDR3 region: CASSYSRGANSYEQYF. The CDR3 DNA sequence: TGTGCCAGCAGTTACTCGAGAGGTGCTAACTCCTACGAGCAGTACTTC.

The sample holds a few counts of this clonotype. In DNA, the CDR3 is TGCAGCGTTGCGGGACCAGGGAATGAAAAACTGTTTTTT. Encoded protein: CSVAGPGNEKLFF. V usage is TRBV29-1 and J usage is TRBJ1-4; D possibly corresponds to TRBD1 (5 bases). Trimming removed 4 bases at V and 5 bases at J, with 11 bases between. In germline, CDR1 is SQVTM, CDR2 ANQGSEA. The CDR3 spans 13 residues.

Worth noting for this clonotype: This may arise from a read error, as a much more abundant clone is one base away. The chain couples TRBV29-1 to TRBJ1-1; TRBD1 is a possible D gene (6 bases). This CDR3 spans 14 amino acids. The V gene lost 7 bases and the J gene lost 3 bases, with 18 bases spanning the gap. The germline V gene has CDR1 SQVTM and CDR2 ANQGSEA. CDR3 in amino acids: CSGGRARVHTEAFF. In DNA form, the CDR3 reads TGCAGCGGGGGGCGCGCCAGGGTGCACACTGAAGCTTTCTTT. Filled out from reference TRBV29-1 and TRBJ1-1, the complete variable domain reads SAVISQKPSRDICQRGTSLTIQCQVDSQVTMMFWYRQQPGQSLTLIATANQGSEATYESGFVIDKFPISRPNLTFSTLTVSNMSPEDSSIYLCSGGRARVHTEAFFGQGTRLTVV.